The subject of this entry is one T cell receptor beta chain. Enrollees, about 18 to 89 years old, lived in some 24 US areas. Donors in Cohort 3 who had recovered were those with two negative PCRs, healthcare professional clearance, or resolution of their symptoms. This specimen belongs to a study of blood T cell repertoires in COVID-19. Turning to the study itself: Donors in the United States, Italy and Spain gave samples during acute or convalescent COVID-19.

V lost 1 base to trimming and J lost 4 bases; unmatched junction nucleotides: 7. Germline values: CDR1 ENHRY, CDR2 SYGVKD. The CDR3 has 16 residues. Source study methods: It was from reference gene primer amplification that nucleated cell counts were estimated. Libraries were prepared by immunoSEQ multiplex PCR; TCRdb keeps only in-frame clonotypes and omits some of them. Clone size and the V and J calls come from that table; the DNA yielded D and trimming. The table has roughly 280,000 clones, about 90% seen once. This sequence joins TRBV10-3 and TRBJ2-3; 8 nucleotides agree with TRBD2. This TCR came from a woman aged 55-70 years who had recovered from COVID-19. Sequenced: PBMCs or T cells enriched from blood (not recorded which). In DNA form, the CDR3 reads TGTGCCATCAGTGAGTTGGCGGGAGGATCCCCAGATACGCAGTATTTT. As protein: CAISELAGGSPDTQYF.